This is a list of T cell receptor beta chains from one sample in a study of beta chain features in type 1 diabetes. Assay used: immunoSEQ multiplex PCR; TCRdb lists only in-frame clones, some missing. The data contain about 930,000 clones, roughly a sixth of them singletons. The sequencing sample was made of naive CD4+ T cells from blood. Source of these receptors: a woman aged 18-30 years in good health. Each CDR3 is given with its conserved first and last residue. Clone size is not always given. Where it is, it says once, few, many or a class for expanded clones.

>15|TRBV4-1|.
CASSQLLAGTGELFF
>14|TRBV28|few
CASKLGTGFYGYTF
>12|TRBV7-9|.
CASSTGTRAPYF
>13|TRBV29-1|few
CSVDRSPYNEQFF
>13|TRBV18|.
CASSQGPTYEQYF
>13|TRBV5-1|few
CASSLLEGGELFF
>14|TRBV18|few
CASSPQLEVDGYTF
>14|TRBV11-1|.
CASSFRPGGAEQYF
>13|TRBV4-3|few
CASSRQGPDTQYF
>18|TRBV7-2|few
CASSLLAGGGVGTDTQYF
>14|TRBV28|.
CASSLGLLNTEAFF
>15|TRBV5-6|.
CASSSLQGPHTEAFF
>15|TRBV28|.
CASSLAGGNSYEQYF
>12|TRBV28|.
CASRVAAGELFF
>16|TRBV19|.
CASSGGHTVGTYEQYF
>16|TRBV2|few
CASKVQGGGGQNTQYF
>15|TRBV9|.
CASTPQGGSSDTQYF
>14|TRBV7-8|few
CASSLATAKETQYF
>14|TRBV25-1|few
CASSDLGGDQPQHF
>14|TRBV5-6|few
CASSRTGNYDEQYF
>14|TRBV9|.
CASSTGVSYNEQFF
>13|TRBV6-1|.
CASSDRAALEQYF
>14|TRBV7-2|few
CASSSSGGMETQYF
>15|TRBV11-3|.
CASSLGGTNTGELFF
>16|TRBV19|.
CASSTPGTAGGYGYTF
>16|TRBV4-1|few
CASSQLLRSNTGELFF
>13|TRBV10-3|.
CAISGVAGIEQYF
>13|TRBV15|.
CATSRDMNTEAFF
>15|TRBV28|.
CASSLGANGNQPQHF
>15|TRBV6-1|.
CASSERAEVTDTQYF
>13|TRBV6-5|.
CASSYGGTGEQYF
>15|TRBV7-8|few
CASSSRQGGNEKLFF
>13|TRBV7-2|.
CASSPLQYSGYTF
>12|TRBV9|few
CASSVEAGEQFF
>15|TRBV18|few
CASSLGTSGRETQYF
>13|TRBV9|.
CASSVGTESTAFF
>15|TRBV28|.
CASNPAGGGNTEAFF
>14|TRBV7-9|few
CASSLARGDEKLFF
>14|TRBV18|.
CASSPRDSYNEQFF
>14|TRBV5-4|.
CASSQDSMNTEAFF
>13|TRBV2|few
CASRGQGEDTQYF
>14|TRBV2|.
CASSEQVAGGEQFF